The 16 T cell receptor beta chains reported below all come from one sample, sequenced in a study of brain T cells in children with intractable seizures (dated by TCRdb to the early 2020s). Explained via the paper, the time point label denotes: resected brain tissue, or blood drawn just prior to surgery. The library relied on the immunoSEQ multiplex PCR assay. TCRdb obtained this table from immuneACCESS and retained in-frame rearrangements with V and J assigned. These tables miss some clones; where compared with another copy, unresolved V genes account for less than half of the shortfall, and the remainder is unexplained. The sample table shows over 95,000 clones, and 90% to 95% are seen once. The ten largest make up 3.8% of the sample. The material sequenced was peripheral blood, taken at surgery. The receptors were sampled from a boy under two years old with hemimegalencephaly and intractable seizures.

The chain combines TRBV6-5 with TRBJ1-1, with TRBD1 as a possible D gene (5 bases). The germline CDR1 and CDR2 sequences are MNHEY and SVGAGI. The CDR3 extends over 16 amino acids. V was clipped by 0 bases and J by 2 bases, with 13 bases between them. CDR3 coding DNA: TGTGCCAGCAGTTACTCGGGTACAGGATTAAACACTGAAGCTTTCTTT. Its protein is CASSYSGTGLNTEAFF.

V gene TRBV10-1 combines with J gene TRBJ2-1; 14 bases match TRBD2. Unmatched junction bases numbered 18, after V lost 0 bases and J lost 8 bases. The CDR3 runs to 21 residues. Per the germline V gene, CDR1 is WNHNN and CDR2 is SYGVQD (reference sequence). The CDR3: CASSESLGVGTSGGSGDEQFF. The CDR3 coding sequence is TGCGCCAGCAGTGAGTCGTTGGGCGTAGGGACTAGCGGGGGCAGCGGCGATGAGCAGTTCTTC.

The chain carries TRBV6-2 or TRBV6-3 and TRBJ2-7, with 8 positions matching TRBD1. Per germline, CDR1 MNHEY and CDR2 SVGEGT. CDR3 length: 13 amino acids. V was clipped by 5 bases and J by 1 base; unmatched bases: 1. The CDR3 bases are TGTGCCAGCAGTCGGACAGGGTCCTACGAGCAGTACTTC. Its protein product is CASSRTGSYEQYF.

The chain is built from TRBV25-1 and TRBJ2-3; D not resolved. Germline V CDR1 and CDR2: MGHDK, SYGVNS. The CDR3 covers 13 residues. Trimming took off 6 bases at V and 5 bases at J, with 12 bases between the two ends. The chain's CDR3 is CASSPRSGDTQYF. The CDR3, as DNA: TGTGCCAGCAGCCCGAGGTCAGGAGATACGCAGTATTTT.

The rearrangement uses TRBV15 and TRBJ1-5, with D perhaps TRBD1 (5 bases). Germline lookup yields CDR1 LNHNV and CDR2 YYDKDF (reference sequence). This CDR3 spans 17 amino acids. Deletions cut 0 bases from V and 0 bases from J, with 12 bases between. The CDR3 DNA reads TGTGCCACCAGCAGAGATCCGGGGGGAAGTAGCAATCAGCCCCAGCATTTT. Its protein product is CATSRDPGGSSNQPQHF.

About this clone itself: Other DNA sequences in the same sample also yield this CDR3. The V call is TRBV5-1, the J call TRBJ2-7; maybe TRBD2 (5 bases). The V and J ends lost 4 bases and 2 bases respectively, with 7 bases between them. The CDR3 runs 12 residues. CDR1 SGHRS and CDR2 YFSETQ come from the germline V gene. In DNA, the CDR3 is TGCGCCAGCAGCCCGGGGACCTACGAGCAGTACTTC. Amino acids: CASSPGTYEQYF.

The rearrangement links TRBV7-9 to TRBJ1-6; D is possibly TRBD1 (5 bases). The V end was cut by 4 bases, the J end by 0 bases, with 13 bases between. Per the germline V gene, CDR1 is SEHNR and CDR2 is FQNEAQ (reference sequence). The CDR3 has 17 amino acids. CDR3 in amino acids: CASSYGDSSSYNSPLHF. The CDR3 DNA is TGTGCCAGCAGCTATGGGGACTCCAGCTCCTATAATTCACCCCTCCACTTT.

This clone has a single count. V and J are TRBV28 and TRBJ2-7; 7 nucleotides align to TRBD2. Germline lookup yields CDR1 MDHEN and CDR2 SYDVKM. The CDR3 has 16 amino acids. Losses at the gene ends were 7 bases for V and 0 bases for J; bases not matched to a gene: 12. The CDR3 loop reads CASTSFRAGNSYEQYF. The CDR3 bases are TGTGCCAGCACCAGTTTCCGAGCGGGAAACTCCTACGAGCAGTACTTC.

The V call is TRBV14, the J call TRBJ2-3; TRBD2 matches at 8 bases. Germline V gene lookup returns CDR1 SGHDN and CDR2 FVKESK. Germline trimming cut 4 bases from V and 0 bases from J; bases unmatched to any gene: 6. The CDR3 has 16 residues. The CDR3 region is CASSLLAGKSTDTQYF. CDR3 coding DNA: TGTGCCAGCAGCCTCTTAGCGGGGAAAAGCACAGATACGCAGTATTTT.

The CDR3 is CASSQDGGDRPRYEQYF. The CDR3 nucleotides are TGCGCCAGCAGCCAAGATGGGGGCGACAGGCCCCGCTACGAGCAGTACTTC. The chain is built from TRBV4-1 and TRBJ2-7, with D possibly TRBD1 on 6 matching bases. CDR3 length: 17 residues. Trimming shortened V by 0 bases and J by 3 bases, and 18 bases separated the two germline ends. The V gene's germline CDR1 is MGHRA and CDR2 YSYEKL.

This sequence joins TRBV19 and TRBJ2-1; D remains ambiguous. CDR3 size: 14 residues. Trimming took 3 bases from V and 4 from J, leaving 10 bases between them. Germline-derived CDR1 and CDR2 are LNHDA and SQIVND (reference sequence). In DNA, the CDR3 is TGTGCCAGTAGTATCTCGGTCTATTACAATGAGCAGTTCTTC. Amino acid sequence: CASSISVYYNEQFF.

The chain has TRBV5-4 and TRBJ2-7; 9 bases match TRBD1. V was clipped by 2 bases and J by 0 bases; unmatched bases: 3. The CDR3 loop spans 15 amino acids. Per the germline V gene, CDR1 is SGHNT and CDR2 is YYREEE (reference sequence). CDR3 nucleotides: TGTGCCAGCAGCTTCCCGGGACAGGGCTCCTACGAGCAGTACTTC. This gives the protein CASSFPGQGSYEQYF.

The chain joins TRBV5-1 to TRBJ1-1; weak D call: TRBD1 (6 bases). This CDR3 is built from 15 residues. Trimming pared 1 base from V and 5 bases from J, leaving 15 bases between. Looked up from germline, CDR1 is SGHRS and CDR2 is YFSETQ. The CDR3 here is CASSLSRGPGTEAFF. The DNA of the CDR3 is TGCGCCAGCAGCTTGAGTCGGGGGCCGGGGACTGAAGCTTTCTTT.

This chain uses TRBV7-3 with TRBJ2-3, with 8 bases lining up with TRBD2. CDR1 SGHTA and CDR2 FQGTGA come from the germline V gene. The CDR3 has 16 amino acids. Trimming at V came to 3 bases and at J to 2 bases, leaving 7 bases not matched to a gene. Here the CDR3 reads CASSFWAGGPTDTQYF. DNA for the CDR3: TGTGCCAGCAGCTTTTGGGCGGGAGGTCCCACAGATACGCAGTATTTT. Based on the CDR3 plus reference TRBV7-3 and TRBJ2-3, the full variable domain is GAGVSQTPSNKVTEKGKYVELRCDPISGHTALYWYRQSLGQGPEFLIYFQGTGAADDSGLPNDRFFAVRPEGSVSTLKIQRTERGDSAVYLCASSFWAGGPTDTQYFGPGTRLTVL.

This chain connects TRBV19 to TRBJ1-5; D is perhaps TRBD1 (6 bases). The ends were cut back, 3 bases at V and 2 bases at J, with 14 bases in the middle. The length of the CDR3 is 16 residues. The V gene's germline CDR1 is LNHDA and CDR2 SQIVND (reference sequence). The CDR3 sequence is CASSIRRGGGNQPQHF. CDR3 sequence (DNA): TGTGCCAGTAGTATTCGGCGGGGGGGCGGCAATCAGCCCCAGCATTTT.

The chain combines TRBV4-1 with TRBJ2-1; TRBD2 agrees at 11 bases. Germline V CDR1 and CDR2: MGHRA, YSYEKL. The CDR3 loop spans 15 amino acids. V shed 0 bases and J 11 bases; nucleotides not matched to a gene: 6. The CDR3: CASSQDPRLAGKQFF. The CDR3 bases are TGCGCCAGCAGCCAAGATCCCCGACTAGCGGGAAAGCAGTTCTTC.